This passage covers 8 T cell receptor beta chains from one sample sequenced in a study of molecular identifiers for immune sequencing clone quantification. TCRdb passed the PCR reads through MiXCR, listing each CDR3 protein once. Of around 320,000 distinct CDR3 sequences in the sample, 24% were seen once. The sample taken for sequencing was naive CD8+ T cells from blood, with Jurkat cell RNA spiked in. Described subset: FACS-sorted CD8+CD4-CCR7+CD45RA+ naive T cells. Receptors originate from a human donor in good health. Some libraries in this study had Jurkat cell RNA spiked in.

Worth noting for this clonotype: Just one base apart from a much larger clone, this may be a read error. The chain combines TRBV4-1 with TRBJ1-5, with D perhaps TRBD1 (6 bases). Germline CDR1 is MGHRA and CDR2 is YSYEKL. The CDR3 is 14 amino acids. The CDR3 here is CTSSQSRGDQPQHF. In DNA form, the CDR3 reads TGCACCAGCAGCCAGTCCAGGGGCGATCAGCCCCAGCATTTT.

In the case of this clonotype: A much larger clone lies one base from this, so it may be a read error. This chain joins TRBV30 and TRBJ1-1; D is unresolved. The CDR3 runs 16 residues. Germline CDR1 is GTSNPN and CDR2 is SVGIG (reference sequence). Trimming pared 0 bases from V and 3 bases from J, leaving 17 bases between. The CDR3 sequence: CAWSVLSGNGDTEAFF. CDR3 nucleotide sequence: TGTGCCTGGAGTGTACTATCGGGGAACGGGGACACTGAAGCTTTCTTT.

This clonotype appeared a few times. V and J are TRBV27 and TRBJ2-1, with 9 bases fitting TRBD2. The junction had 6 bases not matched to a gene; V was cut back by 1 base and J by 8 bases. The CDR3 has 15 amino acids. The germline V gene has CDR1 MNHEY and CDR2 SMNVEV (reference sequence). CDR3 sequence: CASSLWLAGIDEQFF. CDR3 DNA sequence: TGTGCCAGCAGTTTATGGCTAGCGGGAATCGATGAGCAGTTCTTC.

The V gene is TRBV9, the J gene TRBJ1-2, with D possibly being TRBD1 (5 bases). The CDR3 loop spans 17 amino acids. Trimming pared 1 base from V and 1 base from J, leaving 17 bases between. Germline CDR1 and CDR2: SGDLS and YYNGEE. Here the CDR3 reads CASSVTPRQSNNYGYTF. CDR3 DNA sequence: TGTGCCAGCAGCGTAACCCCCAGACAGAGTAATAACTATGGCTACACCTTC.

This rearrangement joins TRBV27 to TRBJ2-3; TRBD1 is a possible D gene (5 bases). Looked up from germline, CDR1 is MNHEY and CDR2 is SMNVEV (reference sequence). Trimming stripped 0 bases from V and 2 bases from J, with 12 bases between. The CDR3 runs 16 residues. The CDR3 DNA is TGTGCCAGCAGTTTATCGGACAACCCAAACACAGATACGCAGTATTTT. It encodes CASSLSDNPNTDTQYF.

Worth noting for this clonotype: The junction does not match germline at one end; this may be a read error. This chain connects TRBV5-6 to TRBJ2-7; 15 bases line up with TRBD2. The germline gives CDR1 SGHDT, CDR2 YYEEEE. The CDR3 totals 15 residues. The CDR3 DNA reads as TGTGCCAGCAGTCGGACTAGCGGGAGGGTCTACGAGCAGTGCTTC. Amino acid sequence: CASSRTSGRVYEQCF.

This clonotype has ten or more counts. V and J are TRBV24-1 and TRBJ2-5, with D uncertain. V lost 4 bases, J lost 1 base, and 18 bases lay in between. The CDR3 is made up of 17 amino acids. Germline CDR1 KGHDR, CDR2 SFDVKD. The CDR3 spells CATSDPPRQILQETQYF. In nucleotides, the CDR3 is TGTGCCACCAGTGACCCACCCCGACAAATCCTCCAAGAGACCCAGTACTTC.

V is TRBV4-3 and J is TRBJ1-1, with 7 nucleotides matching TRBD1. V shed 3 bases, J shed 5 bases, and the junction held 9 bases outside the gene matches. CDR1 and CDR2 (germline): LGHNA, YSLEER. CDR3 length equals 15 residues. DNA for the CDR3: TGCGCCAGCAGCCAGGACAGGATCGAAGGGACTGAAGCTTTCTTT. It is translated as CASSQDRIEGTEAFF.